This TCR beta chain appears in the sequencing data of a study of cytomegalovirus exposure and HLA in healthy donors (dated by TCRdb to about 2017). The study in broad terms: According to an earlier analysis of 587 of the donors, 150 million to 200 million T cells yielded 117 million unique TCR beta sequences and more than 250 Gb of sequence data. An early release that covered roughly 600 HLA-typed donors contained around 300 gigabases of sequencing data and some 87 million unique TCR sequences. Among the roughly 400 genotyped donors, about 83% belonged to the genetic ancestry cluster associated with self-reported Caucasian donors. The study aimed to test whether signatures of past pathogen exposure could be identified by cataloging public T cell receptors. The study profiled the T cell repertoires of 500 to 800 subjects by immunosequencing and related them to cytomegalovirus serostatus. In addition to the first cohort of approximately 650 subjects, a separate validation cohort of 100 to 150 different subjects was used. The study combined high-throughput TCR immunosequencing, statistical association of individual TCRs with disease status, and machine learning to predict cytomegalovirus infection status. To study patterns of TCR occurrence, a later analysis re-analyzed previously published TCR beta repertoires from around 700 donors and added high-resolution HLA genotyping. Rather than drawing on any new phenotypic data, the later analysis identified candidate immune exposures from TCR beta sequences and the way those sequences occurred across donors. An earlier analysis of a few hundred of the donors applied high-throughput TCR beta sequencing to assess whether each TCR beta V gene segment acted as functional or pseudogenic. Donor age, sex, ethnicity and CMV serostatus were collected together with the repertoire data. In a later genetic analysis, genome-wide SNP genotypes for about 55% of the 666 donors were used, and that subset was treated as a discovery cohort. Every discovery cohort repertoire had been produced on one sequencing platform. HLA typing included class I and class II loci at four-digit resolution. The number of typed donors differed by locus: about 629-630 for A, B, C, DRB1 and DQB1; roughly 510 for DQA1; some 590 for DPA1; and around 450 for DPB1. Roughly five DR-DQ haplotypes were handled as single units for association and clustering, since linkage in the cohort was strong. On average, 235,054 unique TCR beta nucleotide sequences were sequenced per donor among 398 genotyped donors of the cohort, with roughly a sixth of those sequences being non-productive.

The germline V gene sets CDR1 to SGHDT and CDR2 to YYEEEE. At the junction V is shortened by 0 bases and J by 0 bases, with 6 bases in between. From the cysteine up to the phenylalanine, the CDR3 has a length of 14 residues. The CDR3 DNA has 42 bases and is translated from base 1. The paper as a whole reports these results and caveats: Some IMGT-functional V segments, including TRBV6-2 and TRBV6-3, could not be distinguished by the 87-base-pair reads and were therefore excluded. According to a later analysis, TCR association rates differed among HLA loci, with DRB1 alleles showing the most associated TCRs and HLA-C alleles showing the fewest. In an earlier analysis of around 500 of the donors, most TCR beta V segments appeared in productive rearrangements about 87% or about 30% of the time, broadly matching IMGT annotations. Three of the identified cytomegalovirus-associated TCR beta chains were confirmed in vitro to be specific for cytomegalovirus antigens. The authors suggested that the approach could potentially be extended to other disease states and immunological phenotypes. In this cohort, only TCR beta chains were sequenced, and detectable features were limited by the absence of alpha or paired-chain data. Several of the top co-occurrence clusters appeared to be linked to parvovirus B19, influenza, CMV and Epstein-Barr virus, according to a later analysis. A cluster of highly shared sequence variants was judged likely to represent a technical artifact of the sequencing pipeline. Correlated functional status among segregating V segments might reflect linkage disequilibrium, but an unknown experimental factor could not be ruled out. Immune exposure information for the cohort was limited to CMV serostatus. When HLA alleles, especially DR and DQ, strongly co-occurred, TCR associations were difficult to assign to individual alleles. HLA typing was unavailable for some donors at each locus, so association tests used only the typed subset. A later analysis found that most CMV-associated TCR beta chains appeared HLA-restricted, with HLA associations seemingly driven largely by CMV exposure. Compared with equally common non-associated chains, HLA-associated TCR beta chains in a later analysis were more clonally expanded and had lower generation probabilities. Compared with the roughly 700-donor mean, donors in an Asian-associated ancestry cluster had fewer N-insertions in productive TCRs, according to a later genetic analysis. Because counts were too low, more than 15 rarely observed V segments, including chromosome 9 orphons, were left out of the earlier analysis of approximately 500 of the donors. A later analysis associated 15,000 to 20,000 TCR beta sequences with specific HLA alleles at a false discovery rate of 0.05. In the study, roughly 160 TCR beta chains were listed as associated with cytomegalovirus. In a later genetic analysis, a missense DCLRE1C variant was associated with V-gene and J-gene trimming of TCR beta chains, and the association was replicated in an independent cohort. Most TCR sequences were observed very rarely across donors, whereas some public TCRs were present in many individuals. The classifier was reported to diagnose cytomegalovirus status with high specificity and sensitivity in both the original and validation cohorts. Roughly uniform sequencing depth across donors was assumed in presence/absence analyses, although this assumption may not hold. A further reported finding was that TCR beta sequences accurately predicted the HLA-A and HLA-B alleles for most subjects in the first cohort.

A word on this clone: Its antigen is not yet known.

The cohort comprised some 680 healthy bone marrow donors. Cohort members were all nominally healthy when sampled, although unrecorded immune exposures were likely present. The donor tested CMV seropositive, placing the donor among the 310 or so seropositive members of the cohort. A peripheral blood sample was provided by each donor, and peripheral blood mononuclear cells were used for TCR beta sequencing. Genomic DNA was extracted from the blood cell samples with the Qiagen DNeasy Blood Extraction Kit. Library creation used the immunoSEQ multiplex PCR assay. The multiplex PCR relied on a mix of 60 forward primers for TCR Vbeta segments and 13 reverse primers for TCR Jbeta segments. The CDR3 region of rearranged TCR beta genes was amplified from genomic DNA by a multiplex PCR assay. The Illumina HiSeq System was used to sequence the amplified TCR beta libraries as 87-base-pair reads. Turning to the authors' computational methods: Across the 640 or so repertoires, a later analysis counted roughly 84 million unique TCR beta chains, some 11 million of which were shared by at least two donors. Raw reads were error-corrected and collapsed into unique sequences by a nearest-neighbor algorithm in which closely related sequences were merged to remove PCR and sequencing errors. V, D and J gene segments were assigned by aligning CDR3 sequences to IMGT reference sequences. For a sequence to be retained, a match of at least six nucleotides to both a V gene segment and a J gene segment was required. A rearrangement counted as productive if the CDR3 had no stop codons and remained in frame with V and J, and every other rearrangement counted as non-productive. CDR3 was defined by IMGT convention, running from the second conserved V-encoded cysteine to the conserved J-encoded phenylalanine. The earlier analysis of about 610 of the donors excluded any sequence lacking an unambiguous match to a single V gene segment. An earlier analysis of a few hundred of the donors called V segments functional above 56.7% productive rearrangements and segregating when the between-donor standard deviation exceeded 5%. To diagnose cytomegalovirus status from the catalog of TCR beta chain sequences, a statistical classification framework was built. In a later analysis, V and J genes were assigned by comparing TCR nucleotide sequences against IMGT/GENE-DB human TR gene sequences. In a later analysis, CDR3 sequences and most-parsimonious VDJ recombination scenarios were assigned using the TCRdist pipeline. A later analysis defined each TCR beta chain by its CDR3 amino acid sequence plus V-gene family, and excluded reads lacking a unique V-gene family. As a way to deal with suspected cross-contamination and a sequencing artifact, a later analysis dropped hundreds of nucleotide sequences that were highly shared and had low generation probability. A later analysis calculated a clonal expansion index for each public chain from normalized within-repertoire ranks of inferred template counts. Generation probabilities in a later analysis came from a VDJ recombination model fitted to out-of-frame rearrangements, and those results were checked against IGoR. Hypergeometric tests were used in a later analysis to score TCR-TCR, TCR-HLA and TCR-CMV co-occurrence, with a repertoire-size bias correction applied to the TCR pairs. False discovery rates were estimated in a later analysis by permuting HLA or CMV assignments 20 times. In a later analysis, co-occurring TCRs were grouped using DBSCAN, and TCRdist sequence similarity was added for clustering within HLA-allele-positive subsets. Repertoires with fewer than 30,000 or more than 120,000 public chains, plus five repertoires with anomalous nucleotide sharing, were excluded from co-occurrence clustering. In TCRdb, the immuneACCESS table is reduced to in-frame sequences with V and J assigned. These tables do not hold every clone; where another copy was compared, an unresolved V gene accounts for under half, and the others remain unexplained. The V and J calls and the clone size are those of that table, but D and trimming were determined from the DNA. The sample table on file contains roughly 190,000 clones. Clones ranked in the top ten supply 0.75% to 0.85% of the sample.

The sequencing input was PBMCs. The sequence came from a woman aged 18-29 years in good health and CMV-seropositive. This receptor chain uses TRBV5-6 and TRBJ1-1; the D segment cannot be called with confidence. The sequenced DNA is TGTGCCAGCAGCTTGGGACAAATGAACACTGAAGCTTTCTTT. This translates into CASSLGQMNTEAFF.